The sequence of this T cell receptor beta chain was determined in a study of blood T cell repertoires in COVID-19. Enrollment of patients from Seattle took place during active infection, with longitudinal follow-up. Measured with immunoSEQ multiplex PCR; TCRdb has only the in-frame clones, and not every one. Among some 57,000 clones, over 65% were seen once, and the ten largest hold 11%. Germline V gene sequence: CDR1 LGHDT, CDR2 YNNKEL (reference sequence). The CDR3 is 16 amino acids. V was pared by 3 bases and J by 6 bases, with 10 bases of the junction left unmatched. Sequenced input: peripheral blood. The chain is built from TRBV3-1 (or the pseudogene TRBV3-2) and TRBJ1-2; 10 bases agree with TRBD1. The TCR was taken from a man at least 80 years old with COVID-19, enrolled during active disease. The CDR3 is CASSHLRTGGMNGYTF. CDR3 in DNA: TGTGCCAGCAGCCACCTCAGGACAGGGGGTATGAATGGCTACACCTTC.